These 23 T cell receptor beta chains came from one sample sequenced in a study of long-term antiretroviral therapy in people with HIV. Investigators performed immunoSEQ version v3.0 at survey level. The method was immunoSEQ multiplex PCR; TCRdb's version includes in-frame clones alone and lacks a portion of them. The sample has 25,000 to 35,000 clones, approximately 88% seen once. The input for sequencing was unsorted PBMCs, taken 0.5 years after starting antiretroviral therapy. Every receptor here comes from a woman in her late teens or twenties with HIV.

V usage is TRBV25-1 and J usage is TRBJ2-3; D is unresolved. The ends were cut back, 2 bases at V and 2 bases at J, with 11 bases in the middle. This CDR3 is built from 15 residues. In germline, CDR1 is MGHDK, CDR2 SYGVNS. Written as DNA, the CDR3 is TGTGCCAGCAGTGAAGACCGTCAACTCACAGATACGCAGTATTTT. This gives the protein CASSEDRQLTDTQYF.

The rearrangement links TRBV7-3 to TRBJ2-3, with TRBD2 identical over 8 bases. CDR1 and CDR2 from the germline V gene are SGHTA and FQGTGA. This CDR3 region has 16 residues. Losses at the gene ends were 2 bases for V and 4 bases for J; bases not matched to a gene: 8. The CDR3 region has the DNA TGTGCCAGCAGCTTACAAAGCGGGAGTGTCTCAGATACGCAGTATTTT. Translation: CASSLQSGSVSDTQYF. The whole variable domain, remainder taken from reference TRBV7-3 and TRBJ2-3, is GAGVSQTPSNKVTEKGKYVELRCDPISGHTALYWYRQSLGQGPEFLIYFQGTGAADDSGLPNDRFFAVRPEGSVSTLKIQRTERGDSAVYLCASSLQSGSVSDTQYFGPGTRLTVL.

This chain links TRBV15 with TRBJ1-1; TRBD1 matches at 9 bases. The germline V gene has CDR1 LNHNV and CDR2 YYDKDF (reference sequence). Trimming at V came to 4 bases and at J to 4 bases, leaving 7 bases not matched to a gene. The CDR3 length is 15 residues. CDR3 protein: CATSTDRGGGTEAFF. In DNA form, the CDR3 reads TGTGCCACCAGCACGGACAGGGGAGGGGGCACTGAAGCTTTCTTT.

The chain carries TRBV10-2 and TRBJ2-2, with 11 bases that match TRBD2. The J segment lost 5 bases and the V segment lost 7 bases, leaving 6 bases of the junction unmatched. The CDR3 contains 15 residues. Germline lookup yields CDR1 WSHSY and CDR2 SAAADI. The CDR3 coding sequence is TGCGCCAGCAAGATAGCGGGAGGGCGAACCGGGGAGCTGTTTTTT. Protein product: CASKIAGGRTGELFF.

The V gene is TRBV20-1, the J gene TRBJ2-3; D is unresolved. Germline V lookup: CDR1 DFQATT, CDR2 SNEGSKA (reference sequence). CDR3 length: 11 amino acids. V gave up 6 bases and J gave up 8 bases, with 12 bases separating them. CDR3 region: CSATNVGTQYF. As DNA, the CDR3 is TGCAGTGCAACTAATGTTGGTACGCAGTATTTT.

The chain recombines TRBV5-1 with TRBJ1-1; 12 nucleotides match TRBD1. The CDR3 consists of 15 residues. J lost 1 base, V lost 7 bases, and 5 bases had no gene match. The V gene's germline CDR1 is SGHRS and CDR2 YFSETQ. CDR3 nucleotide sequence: TGCGCCAGCTCGGGACAGGGGGCGTCGAACACTGAAGCTTTCTTT. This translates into CASSGQGASNTEAFF.

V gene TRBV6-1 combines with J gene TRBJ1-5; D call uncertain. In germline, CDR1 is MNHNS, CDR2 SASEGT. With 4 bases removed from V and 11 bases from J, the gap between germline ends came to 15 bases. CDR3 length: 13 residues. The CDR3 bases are TGTGCCAGCAGTGGGTCGGCTGAATGGACCCAGCATTTT. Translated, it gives CASSGSAEWTQHF.

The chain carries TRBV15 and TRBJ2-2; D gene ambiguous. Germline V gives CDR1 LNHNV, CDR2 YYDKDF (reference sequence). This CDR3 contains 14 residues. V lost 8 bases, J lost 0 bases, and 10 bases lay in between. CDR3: CATRRAANTGELFF. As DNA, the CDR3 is TGTGCCACCCGTCGGGCCGCGAACACCGGGGAGCTGTTTTTT.

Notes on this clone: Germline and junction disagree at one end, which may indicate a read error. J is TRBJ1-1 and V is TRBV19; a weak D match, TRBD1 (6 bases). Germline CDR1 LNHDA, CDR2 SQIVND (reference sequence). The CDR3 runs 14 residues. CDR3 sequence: CASSMVGGRTEAFF. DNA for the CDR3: TGTGCCAGCAGTATGGTCGGGGGGCGAACTGAAGCTTTCTTT.

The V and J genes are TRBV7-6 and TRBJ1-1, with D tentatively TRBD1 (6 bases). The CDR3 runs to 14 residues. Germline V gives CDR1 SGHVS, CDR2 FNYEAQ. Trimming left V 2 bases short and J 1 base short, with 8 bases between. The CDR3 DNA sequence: TGTGCCAGCAGCTTACTACAGGGGAACACTGAAGCTTTCTTT. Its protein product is CASSLLQGNTEAFF.

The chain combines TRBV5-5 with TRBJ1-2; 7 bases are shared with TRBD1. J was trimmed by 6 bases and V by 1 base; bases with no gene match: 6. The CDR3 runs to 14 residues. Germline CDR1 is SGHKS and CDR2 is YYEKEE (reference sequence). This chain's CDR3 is CASSLHRGRDGYTF. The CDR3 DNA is TGTGCCAGCAGCTTGCACAGGGGACGGGATGGCTACACCTTC.

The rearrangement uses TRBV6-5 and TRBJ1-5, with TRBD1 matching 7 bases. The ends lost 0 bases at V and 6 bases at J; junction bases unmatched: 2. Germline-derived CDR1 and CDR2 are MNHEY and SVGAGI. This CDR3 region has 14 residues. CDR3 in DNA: TGTGCCAGCAGTTACTCAGGGGGCGTTCAGCCCCAGCATTTT. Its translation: CASSYSGGVQPQHF.

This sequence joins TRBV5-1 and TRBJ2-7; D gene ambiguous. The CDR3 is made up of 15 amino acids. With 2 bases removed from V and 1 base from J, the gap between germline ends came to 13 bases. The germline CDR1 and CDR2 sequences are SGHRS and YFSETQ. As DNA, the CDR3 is TGCGCCAGCAGCTTCGGGCATACTAATTCCTACGAGCAGTACTTC. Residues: CASSFGHTNSYEQYF.

CDR3 DNA sequence: TGCGCCAGCAGTGAGTCGTTTGGGGGGGAGCTGTTTTTT. Protein product: CASSESFGGELFF. The chain joins TRBV10-1 to TRBJ2-2; D unclear. The V gene's germline CDR1 is WNHNN and CDR2 SYGVQD (reference sequence). V was trimmed by 0 bases and J by 8 bases, leaving 7 bases between them. There are 13 residues in the CDR3.

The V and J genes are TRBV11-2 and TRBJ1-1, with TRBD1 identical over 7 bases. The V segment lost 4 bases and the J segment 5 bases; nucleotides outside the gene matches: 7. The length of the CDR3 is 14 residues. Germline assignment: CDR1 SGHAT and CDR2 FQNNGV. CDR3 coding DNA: TGTGCCAGCAGCTCAGGGGGAGGTATAACTGAAGCTTTCTTT. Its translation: CASSSGGGITEAFF. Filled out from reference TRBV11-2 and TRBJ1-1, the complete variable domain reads EAGVAQSPRYKIIEKRQSVAFWCNPISGHATLYWYQQILGQGPKLLIQFQNNGVVDDSQLPKDRFSAERLKGVDSTLKIQPAKLEDSAVYLCASSSGGGITEAFFGQGTRLTVV.

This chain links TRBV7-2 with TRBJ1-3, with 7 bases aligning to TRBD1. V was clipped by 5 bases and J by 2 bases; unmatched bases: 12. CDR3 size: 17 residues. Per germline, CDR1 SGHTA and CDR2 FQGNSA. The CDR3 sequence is CASSPRTGPPAGNTIYF. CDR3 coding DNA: TGTGCCAGCAGCCCTCGGACAGGCCCGCCGGCTGGAAACACCATATATTTT.

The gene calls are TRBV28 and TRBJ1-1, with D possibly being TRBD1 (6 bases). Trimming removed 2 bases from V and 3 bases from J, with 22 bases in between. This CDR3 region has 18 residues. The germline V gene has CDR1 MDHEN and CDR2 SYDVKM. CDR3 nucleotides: TGTGCCAGCAGTTTAGTGCTCGGGGGCGGCTTAAGGGACACTGAAGCTTTCTTT. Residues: CASSLVLGGGLRDTEAFF.

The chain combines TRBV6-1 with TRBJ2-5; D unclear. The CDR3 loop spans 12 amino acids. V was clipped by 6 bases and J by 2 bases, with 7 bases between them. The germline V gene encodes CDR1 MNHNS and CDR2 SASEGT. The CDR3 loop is CASRLRQETQYF. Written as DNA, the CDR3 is TGTGCCAGCAGGCTAAGGCAAGAGACCCAGTACTTC.

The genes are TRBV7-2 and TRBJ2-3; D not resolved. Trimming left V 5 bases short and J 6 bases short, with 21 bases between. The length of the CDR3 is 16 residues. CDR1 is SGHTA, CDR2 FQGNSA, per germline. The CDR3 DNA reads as TGTGCCAGCAGCGCGGACCGGTTCAGAATAGTGGATACGCAGTATTTT. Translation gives CASSADRFRIVDTQYF.

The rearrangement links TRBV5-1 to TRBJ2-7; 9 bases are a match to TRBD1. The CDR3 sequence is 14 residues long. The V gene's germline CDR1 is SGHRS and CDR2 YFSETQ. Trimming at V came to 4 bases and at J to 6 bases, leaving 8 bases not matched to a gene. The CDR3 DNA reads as TGCGCCAGCAGCCTCCCGGGACAGGGCGGCGAGCAGTACTTC. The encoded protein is CASSLPGQGGEQYF.

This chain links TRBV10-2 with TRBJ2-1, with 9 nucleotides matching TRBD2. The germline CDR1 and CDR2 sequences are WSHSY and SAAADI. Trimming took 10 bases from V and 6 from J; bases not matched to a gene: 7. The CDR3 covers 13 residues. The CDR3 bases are TGCGCCACCTCGAGACTAGCGGCCAATGAGCAGTTCTTC. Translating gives CATSRLAANEQFF.

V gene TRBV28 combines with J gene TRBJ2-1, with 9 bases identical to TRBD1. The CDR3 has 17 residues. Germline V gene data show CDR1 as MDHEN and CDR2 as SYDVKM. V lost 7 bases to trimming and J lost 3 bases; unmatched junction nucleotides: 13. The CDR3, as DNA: TGTGCCAGCATCACCCTTAACCGGGACAGGGTCTACAATGAGCAGTTCTTC. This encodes CASITLNRDRVYNEQFF. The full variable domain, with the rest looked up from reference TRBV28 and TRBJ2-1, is DVKVTQSSRYLVKRTGEKVFLECVQDMDHENMFWYRQDPGLGLRLIYFSYDVKMKEKGDIPEGYSVSREKKERFSLILESASTNQTSMYLCASITLNRDRVYNEQFFGPGTRLTVL.

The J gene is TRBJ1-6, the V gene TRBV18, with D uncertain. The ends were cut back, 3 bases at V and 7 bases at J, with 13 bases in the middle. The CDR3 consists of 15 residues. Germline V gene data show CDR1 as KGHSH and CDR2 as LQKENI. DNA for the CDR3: TGTGCCAGCTCACCGAGGGAGGGCAGGAATTCACCCCTCCACTTT. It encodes CASSPREGRNSPLHF.